These 27 T cell receptor beta chains were all obtained from the same sample, sequenced in a study of T cell clones after liver transplantation. Here immunoSEQ multiplex PCR was the method, and the copy in TCRdb shows in-frame clones only, minus some. The sample records approximately 18,000 clones, approximately 90% being singletons. Source: CD8+ T cells from blood, taken 46 months after liver transplant. The receptors derive from a human patient who received a liver transplant. Among the T cells, some may be from the graft donor.

The J gene is TRBJ1-2, the V gene TRBV28, with a weak D call TRBD1 (6 bases). With 3 bases removed from V and 0 bases from J, the gap between germline ends came to 14 bases. This CDR3 spans 16 amino acids. Germline CDR1 is MDHEN and CDR2 is SYDVKM. The CDR3 coding sequence is TGTGCCAGCAGTTTCCCATGGACAGATGCTAACTATGGCTACACCTTC. It encodes CASSFPWTDANYGYTF.

The CDR3 loop is CASSLGARGHGYTF. The CDR3 DNA reads as TGTGCCAGCAGTTTGGGGGCAAGGGGGCATGGCTACACCTTC. This sequence joins TRBV28 and TRBJ1-2, with TRBD1 matching over 7 bases. In germline, CDR1 is MDHEN, CDR2 SYDVKM. This CDR3 comprises 14 residues. V dropped 3 bases and J dropped 6; count of bases not matched to a gene: 7.

This clone was picked up one time. The V gene is TRBV19, the J gene TRBJ2-4, with D uncertain. This CDR3 contains 17 residues. V was clipped by 4 bases and J by 0 bases, with 16 bases between them. Per the germline V gene, CDR1 is LNHDA and CDR2 is SQIVND (reference sequence). CDR3 region: CASSTPGQPLAKNIQYF. The CDR3 DNA is TGTGCCAGTAGTACCCCCGGCCAGCCTCTAGCCAAAAACATTCAGTACTTC.

The chain links TRBV27 to TRBJ1-2, with 10 bases identical to TRBD1. The CDR3 length is 16 residues. The V segment lost 3 bases and the J segment 8 bases; nucleotides outside the gene matches: 12. Germline CDR1 and CDR2: MNHEY and SMNVEV (reference sequence). The CDR3 bases are TGTGCCAGCAGTTTCTCCCCAGGGACAGGGGTTCGGGGCTACACCTTC. It is translated as CASSFSPGTGVRGYTF.

The rearrangement uses TRBV19 and TRBJ2-3; a possible D gene is TRBD2 (6 bases). Germline CDR1 LNHDA, CDR2 SQIVND (reference sequence). The ends were cut back, 3 bases at V and 5 bases at J, with 12 bases in the middle. This CDR3 spans 14 amino acids. CDR3 DNA sequence: TGTGCCAGTAGTATGACGGGAGTGGGAGATACGCAGTATTTT. This gives the protein CASSMTGVGDTQYF. Based on the CDR3 plus reference TRBV19 and TRBJ2-3, the full variable domain is DGGITQSPKYLFRKEGQNVTLSCEQNLNHDAMYWYRQDPGQGLRLIYYSQIVNDFQKGDIAEGYSVSREKKESFPLTVTSAQKNPTAFYLCASSMTGVGDTQYFGPGTRLTVL.

This chain connects TRBV19 to TRBJ1-1; a weak D match, TRBD1 (6 bases). With 7 bases removed from V and 2 bases from J, the gap between germline ends came to 17 bases. This CDR3 has 15 amino acids. Per the germline V gene, CDR1 is LNHDA and CDR2 is SQIVND (reference sequence). In DNA, the CDR3 is TGTGCCAGTAACGCTGGAGGACAGCTAAACACTGAAGCTTTCTTT. It is translated as CASNAGGQLNTEAFF.

The CDR3 is CASSYGLAANNEQFF. For the CDR3, the DNA is TGTGCCAGCAGTTACGGACTAGCGGCTAACAATGAGCAGTTCTTC. This sequence joins TRBV6-6 and TRBJ2-1; 10 bases agree with TRBD2. With 2 bases clipped from V and 5 bases from J, the junction kept 3 bases outside the gene matches. CDR3 length equals 15 residues. Germline CDR1 is MNHNY and CDR2 is SVGAGI (reference sequence).

This clone has more than one count but fewer than ten. This chain links TRBV9 with TRBJ2-7; unclear D gene. Germline V gene data show CDR1 as SGDLS and CDR2 as YYNGEE. The CDR3 extends over 13 amino acids. Between the trimmed V and J ends, which lost 0 bases and 0 bases, there was a span of 4 bases. CDR3 DNA sequence: TGTGCCAGCAGCGTAGGCGACTCCTACGAGCAGTACTTC. Translated, it gives CASSVGDSYEQYF.

The chain employs TRBV7-2 and TRBJ1-5, with TRBD1 as a possible D gene (5 bases). The CDR3 sequence is 18 residues long. From germline, CDR1 is SGHTA and CDR2 FQGNSA. V was clipped by 5 bases and J by 5 bases, with 25 bases between them. The CDR3 nucleotides are TGTGCCAGCAGCCGACGAGTGTTGGGGGGAAGGGGCGATCAGCCCCAGCATTTT. It specifies CASSRRVLGGRGDQPQHF.

This chain uses TRBV19 with TRBJ1-2; no definite D call. CDR1 and CDR2 from the germline V gene are LNHDA and SQIVND (reference sequence). The CDR3 spans 15 residues. V lost 5 bases, J lost 8 bases, and 21 bases lay in between. The CDR3 here is CASSELREVHGGYTF. The CDR3 region has the DNA TGTGCCAGTAGTGAACTAAGAGAGGTACATGGGGGCTACACCTTC.

This sequence joins TRBV25-1 and TRBJ2-7; the match to TRBD2 covers 8 bases. Per germline, CDR1 MGHDK and CDR2 SYGVNS. The CDR3 spans 15 residues. V was pared by 4 bases and J by 3 bases, with 8 bases of the junction left unmatched. The CDR3: CASSAFSGTYYEQYF. For the CDR3, the DNA is TGTGCCAGCAGTGCCTTTAGCGGGACTTACTACGAGCAGTACTTC.

V is TRBV5-8 and J is TRBJ1-5; 9 nucleotides line up with TRBD1. Unmatched junction bases numbered 11, after V lost 0 bases and J lost 7 bases. Per the germline V gene, CDR1 is SGHTS and CDR2 is YDEGEE. The CDR3 loop spans 17 amino acids. The CDR3 DNA reads as TGTGCCAGCAGCTTGGAAGGGGGCTACAGGGGGCAACAGCCCCAGCATTTT. It translates to CASSLEGGYRGQQPQHF. Complete variable domain (other parts from reference TRBV5-8 and TRBJ1-5): EAGVTQSPTHLIKTRGQQATLRCSPISGHTSVYWYQQALGLGLQFLLWYDEGEERNRGNFPPRFSGRQFPNYSSELNVNALELEDSALYLCASSLEGGYRGQQPQHFGDGTRLSIL.

This clone was counted a single time. The chain employs TRBV7-9 and TRBJ2-5, with 11 bases that match TRBD1. J was trimmed by 4 bases and V by 5 bases; bases with no gene match: 9. The germline V gene encodes CDR1 SEHNR and CDR2 FQNEAQ (reference sequence). CDR3 length: 16 amino acids. In nucleotides, the CDR3 is TGTGCCAGCAGCCCGACCGGGACAGGGGGTCGAGAGACCCAGTACTTC. Translating it yields CASSPTGTGGRETQYF.

The gene calls are TRBV2 and TRBJ2-7; tentative D call: TRBD1 (6 bases). Germline assignment: CDR1 SNHLY and CDR2 FYNNEI. Trimming stripped 8 bases from V and 2 bases from J, with 10 bases between. The length of the CDR3 is 12 residues. CDR3: CASLTGAYEQYF. The CDR3 DNA reads as TGTGCCAGCTTGACAGGTGCCTACGAGCAGTACTTC.

This chain links TRBV4-1 with TRBJ1-5, with unresolved D. V was trimmed by 3 bases and J by 5 bases, leaving 14 bases between them. The CDR3 has 15 residues. Germline V gene lookup returns CDR1 MGHRA and CDR2 YSYEKL. CDR3 in DNA: TGCGCCAGCAGCCATGCCTGGACGGGAGATCAGCCCCAGCATTTT. Its translation: CASSHAWTGDQPQHF.

The chain combines TRBV29-1 with TRBJ2-7; TRBD2 matches at 7 bases. Germline CDR1 SQVTM, CDR2 ANQGSEA. This CDR3 region has 12 residues. The V and J ends lost 5 bases and 3 bases, in that order; junction bases with no gene match: 4. The CDR3 loop reads CSVLKRGYEQYF. Here the CDR3 DNA reads TGCAGCGTTTTAAAGCGGGGCTACGAGCAGTACTTC.

The chain employs TRBV9 and TRBJ2-3; D is uncertain. CDR3 length: 17 amino acids. Between the trimmed V and J ends, which lost 0 bases and 3 bases, there was a span of 17 bases. Germline V gene sequence: CDR1 SGDLS, CDR2 YYNGEE. CDR3 amino acids: CASSVGIRAQQTDTQYF. In DNA form, the CDR3 reads TGTGCCAGCAGCGTAGGAATCCGGGCCCAGCAGACAGATACGCAGTATTTT.

The gene calls are TRBV5-1 and TRBJ2-2; the D is unclear. Trimming cost V 2 bases and J 2 bases, with 7 bases left between them. The CDR3 has 14 residues. CDR1 and CDR2 from the germline V gene are SGHRS and YFSETQ. The CDR3, as DNA: TGCGCCAGCAGCTTTCGGGTAAACACCGGGGAGCTGTTTTTT. Translation: CASSFRVNTGELFF.

The chain couples TRBV19 to TRBJ2-3; perhaps TRBD2 as D (6 bases). Germline-derived CDR1 and CDR2 are LNHDA and SQIVND (reference sequence). V was clipped by 5 bases and J by 9 bases, with 9 bases between them. The CDR3 covers 11 residues. The CDR3 DNA reads TGTGCCAGTAGTTGGGGGGTCACGCAGTATTTT. Translating gives CASSWGVTQYF.

The V and J genes are TRBV27 and TRBJ1-5; a possible D gene is TRBD1 (6 bases). Germline CDR1 MNHEY, CDR2 SMNVEV (reference sequence). V lost 8 bases and J lost 7, with 15 bases in between. The CDR3 has 13 residues. CDR3 DNA: TGTGCCAGCCGGCCGAGGGGGGGGCAGCCCCAGCATTTT. Its translation is CASRPRGGQPQHF.

The V call is TRBV6-5, the J call TRBJ2-7, with 13 bases matching TRBD2. Germline V gene data show CDR1 as MNHEY and CDR2 as SVGAGI. The CDR3 totals 14 residues. V dropped 5 bases and J dropped 4; count of bases not matched to a gene: 2. CDR3 in DNA: TGTGCCAGCAGTGGACTAGCGGGAGATTACGAGCAGTACTTC. Amino acids: CASSGLAGDYEQYF.

This sequence joins TRBV19 and TRBJ2-7; D may match TRBD1 or TRBD2 (5 bases each). Trimming took 5 bases from V and 4 from J, leaving 12 bases between them. The CDR3 runs to 13 residues. Germline CDR1 is LNHDA and CDR2 is SQIVND (reference sequence). CDR3 nucleotides: TGTGCCAGTAGTTGGGACGTCTTGTACGAGCAGTACTTC. It codes for CASSWDVLYEQYF.

The count of this clone is one. V and J are TRBV21-1 and TRBJ2-1; the table's TRBD1 call for D was not verified on the DNA. TRBV21-1 is termed a pseudogene. The CDR3 spans 16 residues. The CDR3 DNA sequence: TGTGCCAGCAGCAACGATGCCGGGACAGGGACGAATGAGCAGTTCTTC. Its translation: CASSNDAGTGTNEQFF.

The chain is built from TRBV13 and TRBJ2-7, with D possibly TRBD2 on 7 matching bases. The germline V gene encodes CDR1 PRHDT and CDR2 FYEKMQ (reference sequence). The CDR3 spans 14 residues. V shed 2 bases and J shed 4 bases, with 12 bases lying between them. The DNA of the CDR3 is TGTGCCAGCAGCTTACGGGGGGCGAGGTACGAGCAGTACTTC. This sequence encodes CASSLRGARYEQYF.

The chain recombines TRBV21-1 with TRBJ1-5. TRBV21-1 is recorded as a pseudogene. CDR3 length: 15 residues. CDR3 in DNA: TGTGCCAGCAGCTGTAATTATCGGCATCATCAGCCCCAGCATTTT. This encodes CASSCNYRHHQPQHF.

The rearrangement uses TRBV9 and TRBJ1-2; the match to TRBD1 covers 11 bases. Per the germline V gene, CDR1 is SGDLS and CDR2 is YYNGEE. The CDR3 runs 15 residues. V lost 5 bases and J lost 7; bases outside the gene matches: 10. The CDR3 DNA reads TGTGCCAGCAGTCCAGCGGACAGGGGGCATAGTGGCTACACCTTC. Its protein product is CASSPADRGHSGYTF.

Only one count was recorded for this clone. The chain's CDR3 is CASSLVASNYGYTF. Written as DNA, the CDR3 is TGCGCCAGCAGCTTGGTCGCCAGCAACTATGGCTACACCTTC. The chain combines TRBV5-1 with TRBJ1-2, with D uncertain. Trimming took 0 bases from V and 2 from J, leaving 8 bases between them. CDR1 is SGHRS, CDR2 YFSETQ, per germline. CDR3 size: 14 residues.